This TCR beta chain originates from a study of blood T cells in healthy people across ages. For the second PCR, which ran for roughly 6 to 11 cycles, a sample-barcoded 5' primer and a J-beta primer mix were used. TCRdb ran MiXCR on the 5' RACE reads and lists one entry per CDR3 protein. The table has about 580,000 distinct CDR3 sequences, roughly 43% seen once. This CDR3 is 16 amino acids long. V lost 1 base and J 4 bases, leaving 17 bases between the germline ends. Per germline, CDR1 SGHRS and CDR2 YFSETQ. The source material was blood. The clonotype originates from an older man in good health. The chain couples TRBV5-1 to TRBJ2-5; D remains unclear. The CDR3 DNA reads TGCGCCAGCAGCTTGACTCGGGCGGATTTAGGAGAGACCCAGTACTTC. Protein sequence: CASSLTRADLGETQYF.